Each of the 25 T cell receptor beta chains below was sequenced from the same sample in a study of regulatory T cells in long-lasting Graves disease. Time point: newly diagnosed GD, antithyroid drugs for less than 3 months. TCR sequences were obtained from RNA taken from PBMCs. TCR beta libraries were built with iRepertoire HTBI primers and Arm-PCR of CDR3 regions. TCRdb called the multiplex PCR reads again in MiXCR, with one record for every CDR3 protein. The sample gives approximately 360,000 distinct CDR3 sequences, around 11% of which show up once; 15% to 20% is in the top ten. The data also belong to a second study, concerning T cells in Graves' hyperthyroidism and ophthalmopathy.

This specimen consisted of peripheral blood mononuclear cells (PBMCs), obtained at new diagnosis, from a patient treated with antithyroid drugs. Source of these receptors: a woman between 18 and 29 years old with Graves disease.

This sequence joins TRBV19 and TRBJ2-6; D uncertain. Trimming took off 11 bases at V and 3 bases at J, with 14 bases between the two ends. CDR1 is LNHDA, CDR2 SQIVND, per germline (reference sequence). This CDR3 has 14 amino acids. The CDR3 coding sequence is TGTGCCGCACCTTGTAGGATTGGGGCCAACGTCCTGACTTTC. Translated, it gives CAAPCRIGANVLTF.

The table lists this clonotype with many counts. The chain couples TRBV2 to TRBJ2-2, with 10 bases matching TRBD2. The germline V gene encodes CDR1 SNHLY and CDR2 FYNNEI. CDR3 length: 15 amino acids. V lost 7 bases, J lost 7 bases, and 9 bases stayed unmatched. The CDR3 spells CASTKSGGAGGELFF. CDR3 nucleotides: TGTGCCAGCACTAAGAGCGGGGGGGCTGGCGGGGAGCTGTTTTTT. Using reference TRBV2 and TRBJ2-2 for the parts outside the CDR3, the full variable domain is EPEVTQTPSHQVTQMGQEVILRCVPISNHLYFYWYRQILGQKVEFLVSFYNNEISEKSEIFDDQFSVERPDGSNFTLKIRSTKLEDSAMYFCASTKSGGAGGELFFGEGSRLTVL.

The chain carries TRBV10-3 and TRBJ1-6; no firm D call. Germline CDR1 and CDR2: ENHRY and SYGVKD. With 9 bases removed from V and 15 bases from J, the gap between germline ends came to 18 bases. The CDR3 extends over 12 amino acids. CDR3 region: CAISREQRILHF. In DNA form, the CDR3 reads TGTGCCATTAGCCGGGAGCAGAGAATCCTCCACTTT.

This clonotype was seen many times. The chain has TRBV7-9 and TRBJ1-1; TRBD1 matches at 10 bases. There are 18 residues in the CDR3. The germline V gene encodes CDR1 SEHNR and CDR2 FQNEAQ (reference sequence). The ends lost 0 bases at V and 1 base at J; junction bases unmatched: 8. The DNA for the CDR3 is TGTGCCAGCAGCTTAGCGGCTATGGACAGGGGGAGGAACACTGAAGCTTTCTTT. It encodes CASSLAAMDRGRNTEAFF.

The sample holds a few counts of this clonotype. This CDR3 is CASSQERGLAVSGNTIYF. The CDR3 region has the DNA TGCGCCAGCAGCCAAGAACGAGGGCTGGCAGTCAGTGGAAACACCATATATTTT. The chain carries TRBV4-1 and TRBJ1-3, with no clear D. The CDR3 has 18 residues. The germline gives CDR1 MGHRA, CDR2 YSYEKL. Trimming removed 0 bases from V and 3 bases from J, with 18 bases in between.

This clonotype was counted ten times or more. V usage is TRBV7-2 and J usage is TRBJ1-6; 9 bases align to TRBD1. The length of the CDR3 is 15 residues. The trim removed 2 bases at V and 10 bases at J, leaving 6 bases unmatched. CDR1 and CDR2 (germline): SGHTA, FQGNSA. DNA for the CDR3: TGTGCCAGCAGCTTAAGACAGGGGGGGGGATCACCCCTCCACTTT. Translated, it gives CASSLRQGGGSPLHF.

CDR3 coding DNA: TGTGCCAGCAGTGCACCAGACAGGGCGTACGAGCAGTACTTC. It codes for CASSAPDRAYEQYF. J is TRBJ2-7 and V is TRBV6-1; 7 nucleotides line up with TRBD1. This CDR3 contains 14 residues. V gave up 4 bases and J gave up 4 bases; unmatched junction bases: 7. The germline V gene encodes CDR1 MNHNS and CDR2 SASEGT.

This clonotype was recorded a few times. CDR3: CSAKGGTAGANVLTF. In DNA form, the CDR3 reads TGCAGTGCTAAAGGGGGGACGGCTGGGGCCAACGTCCTGACTTTC. The chain is built from TRBV20-1 and TRBJ2-6; D might be TRBD1 or TRBD2, each matching 6 bases. Trimming took off 4 bases at V and 2 bases at J, with 12 bases between the two ends. The CDR3 contains 15 residues. The V gene's germline CDR1 is DFQATT and CDR2 SNEGSKA (reference sequence).

This clonotype was recorded many times. This chain links TRBV15 with TRBJ2-1; 7 nucleotides agree with TRBD2. Germline lookup yields CDR1 LNHNV and CDR2 YYDKDF (reference sequence). J was trimmed by 5 bases and V by 0 bases; bases with no gene match: 7. The CDR3 totals 16 residues. Written as DNA, the CDR3 is TGTGCCACCAGCAGAGATCTTGGGGGGGTTAACAATGAGCAGTTCTTC. Translating gives CATSRDLGGVNNEQFF. Using reference TRBV15 and TRBJ2-1 for the parts outside the CDR3, the full variable domain is DAMVIQNPRYQVTQFGKPVTLSCSQTLNHNVMYWYQQKSSQAPKLLFHYYDKDFNNEADTPDNFQSRRPNTSFCFLDIRSPGLGDTAMYLCATSRDLGGVNNEQFFGPGTRLTVL.

This clonotype was counted between two and nine times. J is TRBJ1-1 and V is TRBV19; TRBD1 aligns across 12 bases. The CDR3 has 16 residues. V dropped 6 bases and J dropped 3; count of bases not matched to a gene: 8. Germline CDR1 and CDR2: LNHDA and SQIVND (reference sequence). In nucleotides, the CDR3 is TGTGCCAGTAGACCGGGACAGGGGGCGCGGGACACTGAAGCTTTCTTT. Translated, it gives CASRPGQGARDTEAFF.

The CDR3 sequence is CSVSGRMNTEAFF. Here the CDR3 DNA reads TGCAGCGTATCAGGTCGCATGAACACTGAAGCTTTCTTT. This chain links TRBV29-1 with TRBJ1-1; no clear D gene. With 6 bases removed from V and 0 bases from J, the gap between germline ends came to 11 bases. In germline, CDR1 is SQVTM, CDR2 ANQGSEA. The CDR3 is 13 residues long.

Concerning this clonotype itself: A single base separates this from a much larger clone, so it may be a read error. The CDR3 ends on some other residue instead of the conserved phenylalanine or tryptophan, so this is likely a read error. The chain links TRBV6-2 or TRBV6-3 to TRBJ1-1; D is unclear. V was trimmed by 7 bases and J by 1 base, leaving 13 bases between them. The CDR3 has 14 amino acids. Germline V gives CDR1 MNHEY, CDR2 SVGEGT. The CDR3 sequence: CASTLFQGNTEAFL. CDR3 DNA sequence: TGTGCCAGCACCCTTTTCCAAGGGAACACTGAAGCTTTCTTA.

This clonotype has ten or more counts. The chain carries TRBV13 and TRBJ2-3, with D perhaps matching TRBD2 (6 bases). In germline, CDR1 is PRHDT, CDR2 FYEKMQ (reference sequence). V was cut by 5 bases and J by 2 bases, with 17 bases left in between. The CDR3 has 16 amino acids. CDR3 region: CASSRTGTPPTDTQYF. CDR3 sequence (DNA): TGTGCCAGCAGCCGGACCGGGACTCCACCCACAGATACGCAGTATTTT.

Details on this clonotype: This sequence may be a read error, since a much larger clone differs from it by one base. This chain links TRBV6-2 or TRBV6-3 with TRBJ2-7; D ambiguous. CDR1 and CDR2 from the germline V gene are MNHEY and SVGEGT. The CDR3 covers 11 residues. The V end was cut by 8 bases, the J end by 3 bases, with 8 bases between. The CDR3 region has the DNA TGTGCCAGCGGGGTGCTCTACGAGCAGTACGTC. Protein product: CASGVLYEQYV.

The chain links TRBV7-3 to TRBJ2-3; D may be TRBD1 or TRBD2 (5 bases each). The germline gives CDR1 SGHTA, CDR2 FQGTGA. The CDR3 is made up of 15 amino acids. Between the trimmed V and J ends, which lost 2 bases and 6 bases, there was a span of 15 bases. The CDR3 sequence: CASSLSSRVGDTQYF. The CDR3 coding sequence is TGTGCCAGCAGCTTATCTAGCAGGGTTGGGGATACGCAGTATTTT.

This clonotype was found a few times. Here the CDR3 reads CASSLIGWDQPQHF. The CDR3 DNA follows: TGTGCCAGCAGCTTAATAGGATGGGATCAGCCCCAGCATTTT. The chain is built from TRBV7-2 and TRBJ1-5; unclear D gene. The CDR3 sequence is 14 residues long. Per the germline V gene, CDR1 is SGHTA and CDR2 is FQGNSA. With 2 bases removed from V and 5 bases from J, the gap between germline ends came to 10 bases.

This clonotype was detected ten times or more. The chain employs TRBV12-3 or TRBV12-4 and TRBJ1-6, with D uncertain. This CDR3 contains 14 residues. V was shortened by 5 bases and J by 7 bases, with 12 bases between the two germline ends. CDR3: CASSLAKFNSPLHF. For the CDR3, the DNA is TGTGCCAGCAGTCTTGCAAAGTTCAATTCACCCCTCCACTTT.

In this sample, this clonotype turned up many times. This rearrangement joins TRBV11-1 to TRBJ2-7, with 15 bases aligning to TRBD2. Germline V lookup: CDR1 SGHAT, CDR2 FQDESV (reference sequence). This CDR3 has 16 amino acids. V lost 5 bases to trimming and J lost 3 bases; unmatched junction nucleotides: 5. The CDR3 sequence: CASSEGLAGGYYEQYF. Here the CDR3 DNA reads TGTGCCAGCAGCGAAGGACTAGCGGGAGGGTACTACGAGCAGTACTTC.

In this sample, this clonotype turned up many times. At one end, the junction sequence differs from germline, possibly due to a read error. This chain connects TRBV5-1 to TRBJ2-5, with 10 bases that match TRBD1. Germline values: CDR1 SGHRS, CDR2 YFSETQ. The CDR3 is made up of 14 amino acids. CDR3 protein: CASSLGTGEETQYF. CDR3 nucleotide sequence: TGTGCCAGCAGCTTAGGGACAGGGGAAGAGACCCAGTACTTC.

This clonotype was seen at least ten times. The rearrangement joins TRBV20-1 to TRBJ1-5; possibly TRBD1 for D (5 bases). The V end lost 4 bases, the J end lost 2 bases, and 12 bases lay between the germline ends. Germline-derived CDR1 and CDR2 are DFQATT and SNEGSKA (reference sequence). CDR3 length equals 14 residues. The CDR3 nucleotides are TGCAGTGCTACCCCAGGGTTGGGCAATCAGCCCCAGCATTTT. This sequence encodes CSATPGLGNQPQHF.

This clonotype has ten or more counts. In DNA, the CDR3 is TGTGCCAGCAGCCAACAGGAGAGCTACGAGCAGTACGTC. It encodes CASSQQESYEQYV. The chain joins TRBV14 to TRBJ2-7, with D unclear. The germline CDR1 and CDR2 sequences are SGHDN and FVKESK. The CDR3 extends over 13 amino acids. V lost 2 bases and J 3 bases, leaving 8 bases between the germline ends.

This clonotype was observed a few times. The chain recombines TRBV20-1 with TRBJ2-3; 8 bases map to TRBD1. Looked up from germline, CDR1 is DFQATT and CDR2 is SNEGSKA (reference sequence). With 3 bases clipped from V and 5 bases from J, the junction kept 13 bases outside the gene matches. The CDR3 is made up of 16 amino acids. CDR3 coding DNA: TGCAGTGCTAGTCGGGCAGGGGGCTTCGGTGGAGATACGCAGTATTTT. Translated: CSASRAGGFGGDTQYF.

This clonotype showed up many times. The chain recombines TRBV28 with TRBJ2-3, with unresolved D. The CDR3 sequence is 15 residues long. The V gene's germline CDR1 is MDHEN and CDR2 SYDVKM. Trimming removed 6 bases from V and 2 bases from J, with 15 bases in between. The CDR3 DNA reads as TGTGCCAGCAGCCCCGGAGTCCAAAACACAGATACGCAGTATTTT. Encoded protein: CASSPGVQNTDTQYF.

This clonotype was counted at least ten times. The V call is TRBV11-2, the J call TRBJ2-7; perhaps TRBD2 as D (6 bases). CDR1 is SGHAT, CDR2 FQNNGV, per germline. Between the trimmed V and J ends, which lost 4 bases and 1 base, there was a span of 17 bases. This CDR3 comprises 16 residues. CDR3 region: CASSSFLARRSYEQYF. In nucleotides, the CDR3 is TGTGCCAGCAGCTCGTTCCTAGCGCGAAGGTCCTACGAGCAGTACTTC.

The table lists this clonotype with many counts. CDR3 DNA sequence: TGCAGTGCTAGAGATCACGTGACTAGGATGTACGAGCAGTACTTC. It encodes CSARDHVTRMYEQYF. This rearrangement joins TRBV20-1 to TRBJ2-7; TRBD2 might be the D (6 bases). V dropped 0 bases and J dropped 4 bases, with 16 bases sitting between them. The CDR3 sequence is 15 residues long. In germline, CDR1 is DFQATT, CDR2 SNEGSKA (reference sequence).